Included here is one T cell receptor beta chain sequence, with context. What it binds is unknown. The sample comes from a study of T cells in Graves' hyperthyroidism and ophthalmopathy. Trimming pared 3 bases from V and 4 bases from J, leaving 13 bases between. The CDR3 runs to 14 residues. In germline, CDR1 is DFQATT, CDR2 SNEGSKA (reference sequence). The source material, RNA transcripts, was used to amplify TCR beta CDR3 regions. The HTBI primer set drove a first-round RT-PCR of the TCR CDR3. TCRdb redid the calling of the multiplex PCR reads with MiXCR, one entry per CDR3 protein. The sample has about 270,000 distinct CDR3 sequences, almost 25% seen once. Disease lasting under 3 months, a NOSPECS grade of at least 4, and a Clinical Activity Score of at least 3 were features of the ophthalmopathy patients. Uncontrolled infection, other autoimmune disease, pregnancy or lactation led to exclusion. Study-wide points: Among thyroid clonotypes expanded above 0.001, most also appeared in blood. Ophthalmopathy stood apart from stable hyperthyroidism in a 13 V-J model.

This chain links TRBV20-1 with TRBJ1-5, with D perhaps matching TRBD1 (5 bases). The sample comprised blood. The receptor was isolated from a woman in her forties with Graves' ophthalmopathy. Written as DNA, the CDR3 is TGCAGTGCTAGGGGAGGACACCTGAATCAGCCCCAGCATTTT. It codes for CSARGGHLNQPQHF.